This record concerns one T cell receptor (beta chain) sequence. As yet, its antigen is unknown. This specimen comes from a study of post-analysis software for immune sequencing data. Study-wide background: Included among the disease courses, which were recorded for the cohort, were relapsing-remitting, secondary progressive and progressive-relapsing multiple sclerosis. Study-wide points: Five or six TRBV segments were significantly more frequent in patients than in controls. TRBV5-6, TRBV5-1 and TRBV20-1 were among these segments. Significantly lower normalized Chao1 diversity was found in patients with multiple sclerosis relative to controls.

Unique molecular identifiers tagged the TCR beta cDNA libraries. A single record per CDR3 protein comes from TCRdb applying MiXCR to the PCR reads. The data contain approximately 770,000 distinct CDR3 sequences, 35% to 55% of them singletons. This CDR3 contains 15 residues. V shed 7 bases and J 3 bases; nucleotides not matched to a gene: 10. Germline-derived CDR1 and CDR2 are SNHLY and FYNNEI. The sequenced material came from blood. The V call is TRBV2, the J call TRBJ2-3; 7 nucleotides agree with TRBD2. The clonotype comes from a girl aged 10-17 years with multiple sclerosis. This CDR3 is CASTVAGAGTDTQYF. The CDR3 DNA reads as TGTGCCAGCACGGTGGCGGGAGCAGGAACAGATACGCAGTATTTT. Using reference TRBV2 and TRBJ2-3 for the parts outside the CDR3, the full variable domain is EPEVTQTPSHQVTQMGQEVILRCVPISNHLYFYWYRQILGQKVEFLVSFYNNEISEKSEIFDDQFSVERPDGSNFTLKIRSTKLEDSAMYFCASTVAGAGTDTQYFGPGTRLTVL.